The rows below give T cell receptor beta chains drawn from one sample of a study of T cell responses to AZD1222 COVID-19 vaccine. Profiled with immunoSEQ multiplex PCR; TCRdb holds only in-frame clones, not every one. The sample has around 80,000 clones; roughly 90% are singletons. The starting material was peripheral blood, obtained 28 days after the second AZD1222 dose. The receptors were gathered from an adult who received the AZD1222 COVID-19 vaccine. Each CDR3 is given with its conserved first and last residue. D genes are given only for firm matches. The size entry is marked missing in some rows and otherwise reads once, few, many or a size class.

CDR3: CASRYGTASYEQYF
length: 14
size: .
D: TRBD1
V: TRBV6-5

CDR3: CSASPRTSGTDTQYF
length: 15
size: few
D: TRBD2
V: TRBV20-1

CDR3: CASRLGPQNTEAFF
length: 14
size: .
D: .
V: TRBV6-6

CDR3: CASSEYTDGPTGELFF
length: 16
size: .
D: .
V: TRBV25-1

CDR3: CSGATGIGYTF
length: 11
size: .
D: TRBD1
V: TRBV29-1

CDR3: CASNTGQANTEAFF
length: 14
size: .
D: TRBD1
V: TRBV4-1

CDR3: CASSLGQGVNYGYTF
length: 15
size: .
D: TRBD1
V: TRBV3-1/TRBV3-2

CDR3: CASSQLGEETQYF
length: 13
size: .
D: .
V: TRBV3-1/TRBV3-2

CDR3: CAWGPNSPLHF
length: 11
size: .
D: .
V: TRBV30

CDR3: CASGGRRNGELFF
length: 13
size: .
D: TRBD2
V: TRBV19

CDR3: CASSLVTGSGHGYTF
length: 15
size: .
D: .
V: TRBV7-2

CDR3: CASSLLAGGRSVETQYF
length: 17
size: .
D: TRBD2
V: TRBV5-4